This T cell receptor (beta chain) emerged from a study of human T cells and chemical hapten exposure. Turning to the study itself: Subjects had 2% DPC placed on about 2 cm by about 2 cm of upper inner arm skin for sensitization.

There are a few counts of this clonotype. Antigen specificity is unknown. Time point indicated: pre-sensitization, week 0. Described treatment: therapeutic diphenylcyclopropenone sensitization with weekly scalp DPC. Extraction of total RNA was performed on unfractionated whole blood. The V and J ends lost 0 bases and 0 bases respectively, with 12 bases between them. Germline CDR1 LGHDT, CDR2 YNNKEL (reference sequence). The CDR3 has 16 residues. Study-wide points: TCRs whose frequency exceeded 1 in 1000 remained the same following DPC sensitization.

One entry per CDR3 protein results from TCRdb running MiXCR on the RACE reads. The sample has more than 250,000 distinct CDR3 sequences; approximately 8.6% are singletons. The TCR sequence derives from a middle-aged woman with alopecia areata. Some clones in this sample may be carry-over from other donors' samples. The rearrangement uses TRBV3-1 and TRBJ2-7; D unclear. The specimen was whole blood, collected in connection with sensitization to the hapten diphenylcyclopropenone (DPC). CDR3 region: CASSQDMRPSSYEQYF. DNA for the CDR3: TGTGCCAGCAGCCAAGACATGCGGCCTAGCTCCTACGAGCAGTACTTC.